Presented here are 10 T cell receptor beta chains from one specimen sequenced in a study of blood T cell repertoires in COVID-19. The assay was immunoSEQ multiplex PCR, and TCRdb's table has in-frame clones only and misses some. The repertoire has 400,000 to 500,000 clones, roughly 88% of them found once; the top ten carry approximately 1.8%. The sequencing input was PBMCs or T cells enriched from blood (not recorded which). Receptors originate from a woman aged 40 to 50 who had recovered from COVID-19.

This clone was observed a single time. The genes are TRBV6-5 and TRBJ2-3, with TRBD1 matching over 7 bases. J was trimmed by 1 base and V by 1 base; bases with no gene match: 5. Germline lookup yields CDR1 MNHEY and CDR2 SVGAGI. CDR3 length equals 16 residues. DNA of the CDR3: TGTGCCAGCAGTTACTACGGGACAGAGCGCACAGATACGCAGTATTTT. Amino acid sequence: CASSYYGTERTDTQYF.

The gene calls are TRBV27 and TRBJ1-6, with 7 bases lining up with TRBD1. Losses at the gene ends were 5 bases for V and 9 bases for J; bases not matched to a gene: 10. Germline lookup yields CDR1 MNHEY and CDR2 SMNVEV (reference sequence). There are 15 residues in the CDR3. The CDR3 sequence is CASSTTGKFGSPLHF. CDR3 nucleotides: TGTGCCAGCAGTACGACAGGGAAGTTTGGTTCACCCCTCCACTTT.

The genes are TRBV25-1 and TRBJ1-1; D call uncertain. Germline CDR1 is MGHDK and CDR2 is SYGVNS. The CDR3 runs to 15 residues. V was clipped by 2 bases and J by 1 base, with 11 bases between them. The CDR3 DNA reads TGTGCCAGCAGTGAAAGAGGAGTTCGGAACACTGAAGCTTTCTTT. Translated: CASSERGVRNTEAFF.

The chain is built from TRBV6-2 or TRBV6-3 and TRBJ1-2; 8 bases agree with TRBD1. In germline, CDR1 is MNHEY, CDR2 SVGEGT. The V segment lost 6 bases and the J segment 3 bases; nucleotides outside the gene matches: 3. This CDR3 contains 13 residues. The CDR3 coding sequence is TGTGCCAGCAGCTCGACAGGGGACTATGGCTACACCTTC. Residues: CASSSTGDYGYTF.

The chain has TRBV9 and TRBJ1-3; D is possibly TRBD1 (6 bases). CDR1 is SGDLS and CDR2 is YYNGEE in the germline V gene. V lost 4 bases and J 1 base, leaving 6 bases between the germline ends. CDR3 length equals 13 residues. Here the CDR3 reads CASSQGSGNTIYF. CDR3 coding DNA: TGTGCCAGCAGCCAGGGGTCTGGAAACACCATATATTTT.

This chain connects TRBV5-1 to TRBJ1-5; D is unresolved. The CDR3 is 14 residues long. V was cut by 4 bases and J by 4 bases, with 12 bases left in between. Germline V gives CDR1 SGHRS, CDR2 YFSETQ. CDR3 residues: CASSMDGMNQPQHF. The CDR3 nucleotides are TGCGCCAGCAGCATGGACGGTATGAATCAGCCCCAGCATTTT. Filled out from reference TRBV5-1 and TRBJ1-5, the complete variable domain reads KAGVTQTPRYLIKTRGQQVTLSCSPISGHRSVSWYQQTPGQGLQFLFEYFSETQRNKGNFPGRFSGRQFSNSRSEMNVSTLELGDSALYLCASSMDGMNQPQHFGDGTRLSIL.

The rearrangement joins TRBV7-8 to TRBJ2-1; the D is unclear. V shed 1 base and J shed 8 bases, with 15 bases lying between them. Germline CDR1 reads SGHVS; CDR2 reads FQNEAQ. The CDR3 contains 15 residues. This CDR3 reads CASSLVGVSYHEQFF. CDR3 bases: TGTGCCAGCAGCTTAGTTGGAGTATCCTATCATGAGCAGTTCTTC. The variable domain in full, with the rest retrieved from reference TRBV7-8 and TRBJ2-1, is GAGVSQSPRYKVAKRGQDVALRCDPISGHVSLFWYQQALGQGPEFLTYFQNEAQLDKSGLPSDRFFAERPEGSVSTLKIQRTQQEDSAVYLCASSLVGVSYHEQFFGPGTRLTVL.

The chain carries TRBV7-9 and TRBJ2-2; D is possibly TRBD1 (6 bases). The V end lost 6 bases, the J end lost 0 bases, and 14 bases lay between the germline ends. Germline V gene lookup returns CDR1 SEHNR and CDR2 FQNEAQ (reference sequence). There are 16 residues in the CDR3. CDR3 residues: CASRQSRTANTGELFF. CDR3 nucleotides: TGTGCCAGCAGACAATCCCGGACAGCGAACACCGGGGAGCTGTTTTTT.

V usage is TRBV4-3 and J usage is TRBJ1-2; D is possibly TRBD1 (6 bases). The germline V and J ends were trimmed by 0 bases and 2 bases, with 13 bases remaining between them. Germline assignment: CDR1 LGHNA and CDR2 YSLEER. The CDR3 has 16 residues. Here the CDR3 reads CASSQDPRGRNYGYTF. As DNA, the CDR3 is TGCGCCAGCAGCCAAGACCCCAGGGGTCGAAACTATGGCTACACCTTC.

This clone was observed a single time. The V and J genes are TRBV11-1 and TRBJ2-5, with 14 positions matching TRBD2. The CDR3 sequence is 14 residues long. The V and J ends lost 8 bases and 5 bases, in that order; junction bases with no gene match: 4. CDR1 and CDR2 (germline): SGHAT, FQDESV (reference sequence). The CDR3 reads CASRLAGGPETQYF. The DNA for the CDR3 is TGTGCCAGCCGACTAGCGGGAGGGCCTGAGACCCAGTACTTC.